This entry lists 14 T cell receptor beta chains sequenced from one sample in a study of sequential checkpoint blockade in melanoma. TCRdb keeps only in-frame clones here, not all; method: immunoSEQ multiplex PCR. This table holds roughly 2,900 clones, under 60% found once. Noted treatment: randomized to nivolumab then ipilimumab (arm A) or the reverse (arm B). The specimen was CD8+ T cells sorted from blood (inferred from file names), collected from a patient given nivolumab and ipilimumab in sequence. The receptors were sampled from a human donor with melanoma.

This clone appeared a single time. V and J are TRBV13 and TRBJ1-1; 8 bases are shared with TRBD1. Unmatched junction bases numbered 5, after V lost 5 bases and J lost 12 bases. Per germline, CDR1 PRHDT and CDR2 FYEKMQ (reference sequence). The CDR3 has 11 amino acids. CDR3: CASSQGQESFF. The CDR3 DNA reads as TGTGCCAGCAGCCAGGGACAGGAATCTTTCTTT.

The chain links TRBV27 to TRBJ1-4; TRBD1 agrees at 7 bases. The V and J ends lost 6 bases and 4 bases, in that order; junction bases with no gene match: 8. Per the germline V gene, CDR1 is MNHEY and CDR2 is SMNVEV (reference sequence). The CDR3 contains 15 residues. As DNA, the CDR3 is TGTGCCAGCAGAGTAGGACAGGTGCTTAATGAAAAACTGTTTTTT. This sequence encodes CASRVGQVLNEKLFF.

V and J are TRBV13 and TRBJ1-2, with 9 positions matching TRBD1. Germline values: CDR1 PRHDT, CDR2 FYEKMQ (reference sequence). This CDR3 is built from 15 residues. Trimming took 5 bases from V and 3 from J; bases not matched to a gene: 7. The CDR3: CASSQRTGVDYGYTF. The CDR3 nucleotides are TGTGCCAGCAGCCAAAGGACAGGGGTTGACTATGGCTACACCTTC.

Only a few counts were recorded for this clone. V gene TRBV7-8 combines with J gene TRBJ2-1; possibly TRBD1 for D (6 bases). Trimming removed 11 bases from V and 6 bases from J, with 17 bases in between. The germline CDR1 and CDR2 sequences are SGHVS and FQNEAQ. The CDR3 loop spans 13 amino acids. The CDR3 is CAGTGTSSNEQFF. CDR3 coding DNA: TGTGCCGGCACCGGGACATCAAGCAATGAGCAGTTCTTC.

The V gene is TRBV6-1, the J gene TRBJ1-2; D is undetermined. Trimming removed 5 bases from V and 4 bases from J, with 17 bases in between. Germline lookup yields CDR1 MNHNS and CDR2 SASEGT. The CDR3 covers 15 residues. The CDR3 DNA is TGTGCCAGCAGTACAACGGGTTCCTCTCCCTATGGCTACACCTTC. Translating it yields CASSTTGSSPYGYTF.

In this sample, this clone turned up a few times. The chain carries TRBV5-4 and TRBJ2-7; 9 bases match TRBD1. The length of the CDR3 is 14 residues. The germline V gene encodes CDR1 SGHNT and CDR2 YYREEE (reference sequence). After removal of 4 bases from V and 6 bases from J, the junction contained 8 bases not matched to a gene. CDR3 sequence reads: CASSVSGTGTEQYF. The CDR3 DNA is TGTGCCAGCAGCGTTTCCGGGACAGGGACCGAGCAGTACTTC.

The CDR3 DNA sequence: TGTGCCTGGAGCGAAACCGGACTAGCGGTATACAATGAGCAGTTCTTC. Translation: CAWSETGLAVYNEQFF. The rearrangement joins TRBV30 to TRBJ2-1; 10 bases line up with TRBD2. The V segment lost 3 bases and the J segment 4 bases; nucleotides outside the gene matches: 9. Per germline, CDR1 GTSNPN and CDR2 SVGIG (reference sequence). The CDR3 extends over 16 amino acids.

The chain couples TRBV6-4 to TRBJ2-3, with D possibly TRBD2 on 6 matching bases. V lost 3 bases and J lost 3, with 13 bases in between. There are 15 residues in the CDR3. Looked up from germline, CDR1 is MRHNA and CDR2 is SNTAGT. As DNA, the CDR3 is TGTGCCAGCAGTGATAACGGGGGTGGGACAGATACGCAGTATTTT. As protein: CASSDNGGGTDTQYF.

Points on this clone: Other nucleotide sequences from this sample produce the same CDR3. The rearrangement uses TRBV27 and TRBJ2-1; 12 bases are shared with TRBD2. Germline loops: CDR1 MNHEY, CDR2 SMNVEV (reference sequence). Germline trimming cut 6 bases from V and 5 bases from J; bases unmatched to any gene: 11. The CDR3 contains 17 residues. CDR3 sequence: CASSLQLAGGPDNEQFF. The DNA for the CDR3 is TGTGCCAGCAGCTTACAGCTAGCGGGAGGGCCGGACAATGAGCAGTTCTTC.

The V and J genes are TRBV6-1 and TRBJ2-7; tentatively, D is TRBD1 (5 bases). The CDR3 spans 17 residues. V was trimmed by 0 bases and J by 1 base, leaving 16 bases between them. In germline, CDR1 is MNHNS, CDR2 SASEGT. CDR3 loop: CASSEASQGRNSYEQYF. The CDR3 DNA sequence: TGTGCCAGCAGTGAAGCGTCCCAGGGCAGGAATTCCTACGAGCAGTACTTC.

This clone has just a few counts. Other DNA sequences of this sample code for an identical CDR3. This chain links TRBV7-8 with TRBJ1-2; D is unresolved. Germline loops: CDR1 SGHVS, CDR2 FQNEAQ. This CDR3 has 12 residues. Trimming removed 3 bases at V and 6 bases at J, with 8 bases between. The CDR3 DNA reads as TGTGCCAGCAGCTTGGGTCGGGATGGCTACACCTTC. Protein: CASSLGRDGYTF.

The V call is TRBV30, the J call TRBJ2-1; 11 bases match TRBD2. CDR1 GTSNPN and CDR2 SVGIG come from the germline V gene (reference sequence). J lost 6 bases, V lost 3 bases, and 7 bases had no gene match. The CDR3 contains 15 residues. This chain's CDR3 is CAWSLPGTSGNEQFF. CDR3 coding DNA: TGTGCCTGGAGCCTACCCGGGACTAGCGGCAATGAGCAGTTCTTC.

In this sample, this clone turned up once. The V and J genes are TRBV7-9 and TRBJ2-7, with TRBD2 matching 7 bases. CDR3 length: 13 residues. Germline loops: CDR1 SEHNR, CDR2 FQNEAQ (reference sequence). V shed 7 bases and J 3 bases; nucleotides not matched to a gene: 6. The CDR3: CASMGGSSYEQYF. CDR3 coding DNA: TGTGCCAGCATGGGCGGGAGCAGCTACGAGCAGTACTTC.

This CDR3 reads CASRPGQGSRGELFF. CDR3 in DNA: TGTGCCAGCAGACCCGGACAGGGCTCACGTGGGGAGCTGTTTTTT. This chain links TRBV6-5 with TRBJ2-2, with 8 bases fitting TRBD1. This CDR3 spans 15 amino acids. V dropped 6 bases and J dropped 8; count of bases not matched to a gene: 11. CDR1 is MNHEY and CDR2 is SVGAGI in the germline V gene.